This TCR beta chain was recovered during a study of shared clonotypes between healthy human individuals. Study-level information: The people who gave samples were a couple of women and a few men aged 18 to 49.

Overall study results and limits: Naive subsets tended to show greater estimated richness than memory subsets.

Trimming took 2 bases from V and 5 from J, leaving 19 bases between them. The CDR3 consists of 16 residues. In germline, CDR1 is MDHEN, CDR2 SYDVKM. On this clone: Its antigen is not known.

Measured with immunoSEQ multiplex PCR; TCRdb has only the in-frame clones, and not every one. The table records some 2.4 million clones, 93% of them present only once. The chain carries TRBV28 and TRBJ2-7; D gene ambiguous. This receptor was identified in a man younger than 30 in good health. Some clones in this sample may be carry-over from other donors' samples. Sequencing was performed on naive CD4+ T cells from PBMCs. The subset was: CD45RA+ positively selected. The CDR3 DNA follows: TGTGCCAGCAGTTTAACCCCCGGGCTAATGCCACACGAGCAGTACTTC. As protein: CASSLTPGLMPHEQYF. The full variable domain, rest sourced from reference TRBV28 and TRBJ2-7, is DVKVTQSSRYLVKRTGEKVFLECVQDMDHENMFWYRQDPGLGLRLIYFSYDVKMKEKGDIPEGYSVSREKKERFSLILESASTNQTSMYLCASSLTPGLMPHEQYFGPGTRLTVT.